This T cell receptor beta chain was recorded in a study of cytomegalovirus exposure and HLA in healthy donors. This clone occurred a few times. Researchers ran the PCR with 60 Vbeta and 13 Jbeta primers. Original methodology: As a later analysis found, there were approximately 80 million unique TCR beta chains, of which roughly 11 million were shared. Produced via immunoSEQ multiplex PCR; TCRdb's table is partial and in-frame only. The V and J calls and clone size are taken from that table; D and trimming were inferred from the DNA. The sample contains 200,000 to 250,000 clones, more than 75% of which appear only once. Trimming took 6 bases from V and 5 from J, leaving 25 bases between them. CDR1 and CDR2 (germline): MDHEN, SYDVKM. CDR3 length: 18 amino acids. Donors in the study were healthy people who gave bone marrow.

Material for sequencing was PBMCs. V and J are TRBV28 and TRBJ1-4, with D perhaps matching TRBD1 (6 bases). This receptor was identified in a male donor in good health and CMV-seronegative. CDR3: CASSSEGVRGATNEKLFF. The CDR3 DNA follows: TGTGCCAGCAGCTCAGAGGGGGTGAGAGGAGCTACGAATGAAAAACTGTTTTTT.